This entry lists 26 T cell receptor beta chains sequenced from one sample in a study of blood T cell repertoires in COVID-19. Generated by immunoSEQ multiplex PCR, the TCRdb table keeps only in-frame clones and is missing some. The table lists 150,000 to 200,000 clones, around nine tenths of them singletons. The specimen was peripheral blood. These receptor sequences come from a woman between 65 and 79 years old with COVID-19, enrolled during active disease.

The chain joins TRBV29-1 to TRBJ2-7; the match to TRBD2 covers 11 bases. Germline CDR1 and CDR2: SQVTM and ANQGSEA. This CDR3 spans 17 amino acids. With V trimmed by 1 base and J by 4 bases, 12 bases remained unmatched. The DNA for the CDR3 is TGCAGCGTTGAAGTACCTAGCGGGAGGCCTCTCCCGTACGAGCAGTACTTC. Its protein is CSVEVPSGRPLPYEQYF.

J is TRBJ2-7 and V is TRBV19; 7 bases line up with TRBD2. CDR1 is LNHDA and CDR2 is SQIVND in the germline V gene (reference sequence). CDR3 length equals 15 residues. With 3 bases clipped from V and 3 bases from J, the junction kept 8 bases outside the gene matches. The CDR3 coding sequence is TGTGCCAGTAGTATTCCCAGCGGGATTGGCTACGAGCAGTACTTC. Translating gives CASSIPSGIGYEQYF. Complete variable domain (other parts from reference TRBV19 and TRBJ2-7): DGGITQSPKYLFRKEGQNVTLSCEQNLNHDAMYWYRQDPGQGLRLIYYSQIVNDFQKGDIAEGYSVSREKKESFPLTVTSAQKNPTAFYLCASSIPSGIGYEQYFGPGTRLTVT.

This clone was seen a single time. The CDR3 nucleotides are TGTGCCAGCACCAAACCAGGGCAAGAGACCCAGTACTTC. Amino acids: CASTKPGQETQYF. The chain has TRBV6-6 and TRBJ2-5; a possible D gene is TRBD1 (5 bases). The CDR3 totals 13 residues. The V end lost 7 bases, the J end lost 2 bases, and 11 bases lay between the germline ends. Per germline, CDR1 MNHNY and CDR2 SVGAGI (reference sequence).

The chain couples TRBV25-1 to TRBJ2-1; the match to TRBD1 covers 7 bases. The CDR3 extends over 13 amino acids. Germline V gives CDR1 MGHDK, CDR2 SYGVNS. V lost 5 bases, J lost 7 bases, and 5 bases stayed unmatched. The CDR3 sequence: CASSLTGVNEQFF. The CDR3 DNA reads TGTGCCAGCAGTCTCACAGGGGTAAATGAGCAGTTCTTC.

Here the CDR3 reads CSVRDSGAKNIQYF. In DNA form, the CDR3 reads TGCAGCGTCCGGGACTCAGGGGCCAAAAACATTCAGTACTTC. The chain recombines TRBV29-1 with TRBJ2-4, with D maybe TRBD2 (6 bases). Deletions cut 6 bases from V and 1 base from J, with 13 bases between. This CDR3 spans 14 amino acids. The V gene's germline CDR1 is SQVTM and CDR2 ANQGSEA. Full variable domain (outside the CDR3, taken from reference TRBV29-1 and TRBJ2-4): SAVISQKPSRDICQRGTSLTIQCQVDSQVTMMFWYRQQPGQSLTLIATANQGSEATYESGFVIDKFPISRPNLTFSTLTVSNMSPEDSSIYLCSVRDSGAKNIQYFGAGTRLSVL.

The count of this clone is one. The rearrangement joins TRBV10-2 to TRBJ2-2; the D gene is possibly TRBD2 (5 bases). The length of the CDR3 is 14 residues. Trimming stripped 7 bases from V and 1 base from J, with 10 bases between. Germline values: CDR1 WSHSY, CDR2 SAAADI. The CDR3 DNA sequence: TGCGCCAGCAAGGAGGTTTGGAACACCGGGGAGCTGTTTTTT. Protein sequence: CASKEVWNTGELFF.

The chain links TRBV5-1 to TRBJ1-2, with unresolved D. Germline V gives CDR1 SGHRS, CDR2 YFSETQ. CDR3 length: 13 amino acids. V was shortened by 0 bases and J by 2 bases, with 5 bases between the two germline ends. CDR3 sequence: CASSLGENYGYTF. The CDR3, as DNA: TGCGCCAGCAGCTTGGGGGAGAACTATGGCTACACCTTC. Drawing the rest from reference TRBV5-1 and TRBJ1-2, the complete variable domain is KAGVTQTPRYLIKTRGQQVTLSCSPISGHRSVSWYQQTPGQGLQFLFEYFSETQRNKGNFPGRFSGRQFSNSRSEMNVSTLELGDSALYLCASSLGENYGYTFGSGTRLTVV.

The chain joins TRBV5-1 to TRBJ2-7, with 11 bases that match TRBD2. Germline lookup yields CDR1 SGHRS and CDR2 YFSETQ. Germline trimming cut 3 bases from V and 1 base from J; bases unmatched to any gene: 12. There are 18 residues in the CDR3. The CDR3 coding sequence is TGCGCCAGCAGCTCTAACCCGGCCGGGACTAGCGGATCCTACGAGCAGTACTTC. This translates into CASSSNPAGTSGSYEQYF.

The chain couples TRBV18 to TRBJ2-7; the D gene is possibly TRBD2 (5 bases). This CDR3 has 14 residues. Germline CDR1 reads KGHSH; CDR2 reads LQKENI. Between the trimmed V and J ends, which lost 2 bases and 4 bases, there was a span of 12 bases. The CDR3 is CASSPRPGIYEQYF. CDR3 nucleotide sequence: TGTGCCAGCTCACCAAGGCCGGGAATTTACGAGCAGTACTTC.

The V and J genes are TRBV4-1 and TRBJ2-3, with D perhaps TRBD2 (5 bases). The CDR3 is made up of 15 amino acids. Germline CDR1 MGHRA, CDR2 YSYEKL. Trimming took 0 bases from V and 0 from J, leaving 7 bases between them. CDR3 in amino acids: CASSQEQRSTDTQYF. CDR3 nucleotide sequence: TGCGCCAGCAGCCAAGAGCAGCGGAGCACAGATACGCAGTATTTT.

The chain employs TRBV7-6 and TRBJ2-2, with 10 positions matching TRBD2. Trimming at V came to 5 bases and at J to 6 bases, leaving 6 bases not matched to a gene. Germline V CDR1 and CDR2: SGHVS, FNYEAQ. The CDR3 is 15 amino acids. The CDR3 DNA reads as TGTGCCAGCAGCCTTAGCGGGAGGTATTCCGGGGAGCTGTTTTTT. This translates into CASSLSGRYSGELFF.

This clone showed up just a few times. The chain couples TRBV6-1 to TRBJ1-5; D call uncertain. V was pared by 3 bases and J by 4 bases, with 13 bases between. The germline V gene has CDR1 MNHNS and CDR2 SASEGT. The CDR3 spans 15 residues. CDR3 DNA: TGTGCCAGCAGTGAGTCAAGGCCACTAAATCAGCCCCAGCATTTT. Amino acid sequence: CASSESRPLNQPQHF.

Worth noting for this clone: Germline is not matched at one junction end, which may reflect a read error. The chain uses TRBV7-7 and TRBJ2-1, with D maybe TRBD2 (6 bases). Germline loops: CDR1 SSHAT, CDR2 FNYEAQ (reference sequence). The CDR3 has 17 residues. The CDR3 nucleotides are TGTGCTAGCAGCTTGGGGGGACTTCAGGGATCCTACAATGAGCAGTTCTTC. Translated: CASSLGGLQGSYNEQFF. Supplemented by reference TRBV7-7 and TRBJ2-1, the full variable domain reads GAGVSQSPRYKVTKRGQDVTLRCDPISSHATLYWYQQALGQGPEFLTYFNYEAQPDKSGLPSDRFSAERPEGSISTLTIQRTEQRDSAMYRCASSLGGLQGSYNEQFFGPGTRLTVL.

The V gene is TRBV9, the J gene TRBJ2-1; TRBD2 matches at 7 bases. Germline V gene data show CDR1 as SGDLS and CDR2 as YYNGEE. The CDR3 contains 15 residues. Germline trimming cut 0 bases from V and 8 bases from J; bases unmatched to any gene: 8. The CDR3 coding sequence is TGTGCCAGCAGCGTAGGACCCTTGGGAGGGTATGAGCAGTTCTTC. Protein product: CASSVGPLGGYEQFF.

Written as DNA, the CDR3 is TGTGCCAGCAGTCCCGGACAGGGAGGGGGCTACACCTTC. Protein sequence: CASSPGQGGGYTF. The genes are TRBV12-3 or TRBV12-4 and TRBJ1-2; 8 positions match TRBD1. The ends lost 5 bases at V and 8 bases at J; junction bases unmatched: 7. CDR3 size: 13 residues.

This clone was recorded only once. This chain links TRBV29-1 with TRBJ1-5; 7 bases fit TRBD1. The germline V gene has CDR1 SQVTM and CDR2 ANQGSEA. The CDR3 has 14 residues. With V trimmed by 5 bases and J by 1 base, 5 bases remained unmatched. CDR3 in DNA: TGCAGCGTTCTCACAGGGGCGAGCAATCAGCCCCAGCATTTT. Residues: CSVLTGASNQPQHF.

The V gene is TRBV21-1, the J gene TRBJ2-1; TRBD2, the table's D call, lacks a check against the DNA. TRBV21-1 is annotated as a pseudogene. There are 19 residues in the CDR3. The CDR3 protein is CASSKCPLTSGRTYNEQFF. DNA for the CDR3: TGTGCCAGCAGCAAATGCCCCTTAACTAGCGGGAGAACCTACAATGAGCAGTTCTTC.

CDR3 sequence (DNA): TGTGCCAGCAGCTTAGCGCCGGCAGGGGGCGTAAATGGCTACACCTTC. Amino acids: CASSLAPAGGVNGYTF. The rearrangement uses TRBV7-2 and TRBJ1-2; TRBD1 aligns across 8 bases. This CDR3 comprises 16 residues. Germline V gives CDR1 SGHTA, CDR2 FQGNSA. With 0 bases clipped from V and 6 bases from J, the junction kept 9 bases outside the gene matches.

V gene TRBV18 combines with J gene TRBJ2-7; 7 bases align to TRBD1. The CDR3 loop spans 15 amino acids. Trimming took 2 bases from V and 1 from J; bases not matched to a gene: 5. From germline, CDR1 is KGHSH and CDR2 LQKENI. CDR3 region: CASSPKAGGSYEQYF. CDR3 bases: TGTGCCAGCTCACCAAAGGCAGGGGGTTCCTACGAGCAGTACTTC.

The V gene is TRBV28, the J gene TRBJ2-7; TRBD1 matches 7 bases. The V and J ends lost 4 bases and 6 bases, in that order; junction bases with no gene match: 12. Germline CDR1 MDHEN, CDR2 SYDVKM. The CDR3 length is 15 residues. For the CDR3, the DNA is TGTGCCAGCAGTTATCTGACAGGGCAGCTCCCCGAGCAGTACTTC. It is translated as CASSYLTGQLPEQYF.

The chain is built from TRBV6-5 and TRBJ1-6, with unresolved D. Germline CDR1 MNHEY, CDR2 SVGAGI. V dropped 6 bases and J dropped 13 bases, with 16 bases sitting between them. This CDR3 region has 13 residues. The CDR3 loop reads CASRPLIDSPLHF. Here the CDR3 DNA reads TGTGCCAGCAGACCGTTGATCGACTCTCCCCTCCACTTT.

This chain connects TRBV5-8 to TRBJ2-1; 11 bases are shared with TRBD2. The length of the CDR3 is 16 residues. Germline CDR1 is SGHTS and CDR2 is YDEGEE. V lost 4 bases, J lost 2 bases, and 5 bases stayed unmatched. The CDR3, as DNA: TGTGCCAGCAGCACTATAGCGGGAGGGCCCTACAATGAGCAGTTCTTC. Encoded protein: CASSTIAGGPYNEQFF. The variable domain in full, with the rest retrieved from reference TRBV5-8 and TRBJ2-1, is EAGVTQSPTHLIKTRGQQATLRCSPISGHTSVYWYQQALGLGLQFLLWYDEGEERNRGNFPPRFSGRQFPNYSSELNVNALELEDSALYLCASSTIAGGPYNEQFFGPGTRLTVL.

This clone was recorded a few times. The chain employs TRBV11-2 and TRBJ1-1; 8 nucleotides agree with TRBD1. Unmatched junction bases numbered 10, after V lost 6 bases and J lost 10 bases. The CDR3 extends over 13 amino acids. From germline, CDR1 is SGHAT and CDR2 FQNNGV. The CDR3 DNA follows: TGTGCCAGCAGACTAGTCCCCACAGGGGGAGCTTTCTTT. The encoded protein is CASRLVPTGGAFF.

This clone was seen a single time. The gene calls are TRBV30 and TRBJ1-1; D call uncertain. CDR3 length equals 11 residues. CDR1 and CDR2 from the germline V gene are GTSNPN and SVGIG (reference sequence). V lost 3 bases to trimming and J lost 4 bases, with 6 bases between them. CDR3 amino acids: CAWSSSTEAFF. CDR3 coding DNA: TGTGCCTGGAGCTCTAGCACTGAAGCTTTCTTT.

This clone has just a few counts. The rearrangement links TRBV29-1 to TRBJ1-1; the D gene is possibly TRBD1 (6 bases). V lost 4 bases to trimming and J lost 4 bases, with 10 bases between them. CDR1 and CDR2 from the germline V gene are SQVTM and ANQGSEA. The CDR3 covers 12 residues. The CDR3 coding sequence is TGCAGCGTTGCACAGGGTTCCACTGAAGCTTTCTTT. It is translated as CSVAQGSTEAFF.

The V and J genes are TRBV20-1 and TRBJ2-1; D gene unclear. CDR3 size: 11 residues. Deletions cut 0 bases from V and 12 bases from J, with 9 bases between. Germline V gene lookup returns CDR1 DFQATT and CDR2 SNEGSKA (reference sequence). The CDR3 is CSAREQFVQFF. The CDR3 DNA sequence: TGCAGTGCTAGAGAACAGTTTGTGCAGTTCTTC.